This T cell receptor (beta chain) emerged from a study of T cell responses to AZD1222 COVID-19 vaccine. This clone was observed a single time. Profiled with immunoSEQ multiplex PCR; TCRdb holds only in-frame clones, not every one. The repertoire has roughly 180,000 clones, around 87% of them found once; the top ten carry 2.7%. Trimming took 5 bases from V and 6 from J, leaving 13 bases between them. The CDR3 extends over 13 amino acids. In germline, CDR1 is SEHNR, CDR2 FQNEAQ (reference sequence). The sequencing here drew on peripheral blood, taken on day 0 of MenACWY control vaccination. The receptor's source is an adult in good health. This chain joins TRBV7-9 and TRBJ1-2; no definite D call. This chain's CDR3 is CASSVRETDGYTF. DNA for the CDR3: TGTGCCAGCAGCGTGCGGGAAACTGATGGCTACACCTTC.